This T cell receptor (beta chain) was observed in a study of T cell responses to AZD1222 COVID-19 vaccine. Study-level points and caveats: Baseline antibody screening turned up just a handful of seropositive AZD1222 recipients.

With respect to this clone: Its antigen is currently unknown.

The CDR3 loop spans 19 amino acids. TCRdb keeps only in-frame clones here, not all; method: immunoSEQ multiplex PCR. This sample has 110,000 to 150,000 clones; around 92% occur once, and the top ten carry under 3.5%. The origin of this receptor is an adult in good health. The specimen was peripheral blood, collected on day 0 of AZD1222 vaccination. The rearrangement links TRBV21-1 to TRBJ2-6; the table's D call TRBD1 went unverified against the DNA. TRBV21-1 is assigned pseudogene status. The CDR3 coding sequence is TGTGCCAGCAGCAAGAGGTGCGGCAGGGGGCGTAAAGGGGCCAACGTCCTGACTTTC. It codes for CASSKRCGRGRKGANVLTF.